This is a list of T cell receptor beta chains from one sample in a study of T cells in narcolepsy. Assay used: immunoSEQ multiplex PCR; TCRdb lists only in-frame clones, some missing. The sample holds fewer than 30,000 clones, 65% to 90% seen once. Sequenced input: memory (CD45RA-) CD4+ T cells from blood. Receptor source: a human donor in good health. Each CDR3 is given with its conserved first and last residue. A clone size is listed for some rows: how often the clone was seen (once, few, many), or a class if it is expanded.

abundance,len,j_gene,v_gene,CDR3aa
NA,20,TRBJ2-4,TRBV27,CASRTSGHPNIEIAKNIQYF
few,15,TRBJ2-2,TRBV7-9,CASLPRQVNTGELFF
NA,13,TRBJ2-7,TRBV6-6,CASTPGTSYEQYF
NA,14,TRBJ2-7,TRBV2,CASTVAGVSYEQYF
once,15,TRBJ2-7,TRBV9,CASSASGTGIYEQYF
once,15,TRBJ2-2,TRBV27,CASSYTGFDTGELFF
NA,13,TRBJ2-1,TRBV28,CASRGLAGEGQFF
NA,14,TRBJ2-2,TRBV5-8,CASPGRVLTGELFF
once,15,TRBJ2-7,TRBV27,CASSLGTSGRVEQYF
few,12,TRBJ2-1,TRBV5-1,CASSSAGTLKFF
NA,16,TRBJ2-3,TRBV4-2,CASSQEVAGGRDTQYF
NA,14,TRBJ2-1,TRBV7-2,CASSLGRGSNEQFF
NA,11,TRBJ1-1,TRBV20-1,CSARASTEAFF
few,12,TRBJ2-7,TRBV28,CASSPFENEQYF
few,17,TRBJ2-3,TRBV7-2,CASSLGRQAGAGDTQYF
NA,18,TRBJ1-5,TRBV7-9,CASSLAETGVNSNQPQHF
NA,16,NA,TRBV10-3,CAIRGGGTISTIEQYF
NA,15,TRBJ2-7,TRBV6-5,CASSYSSTSGYEQYF
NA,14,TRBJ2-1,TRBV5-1,CASSLSGGLGEQFF
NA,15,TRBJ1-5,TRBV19,CASRTAAISNQPQHF
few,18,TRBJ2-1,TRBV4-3,CASSQDTSGRALGNEQFF
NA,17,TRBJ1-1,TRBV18,CASSPTETAFMNTEAFF
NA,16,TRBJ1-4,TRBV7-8,CASSLARGATNEKLFF
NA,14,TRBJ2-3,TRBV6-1,CASSEVGSPSTQYF
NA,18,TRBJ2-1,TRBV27,CASSLSGWTSGTYNEQFF
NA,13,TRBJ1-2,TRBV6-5,CATAPGGRGGYTF
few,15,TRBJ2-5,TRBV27,CASSLAGALEETQYF
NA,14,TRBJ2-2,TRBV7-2,CASSLAWDTGELFF
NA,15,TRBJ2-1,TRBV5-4,CASSSSGSSYNEQFF
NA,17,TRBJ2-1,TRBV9,CASSAPSGSGSYNEQFF
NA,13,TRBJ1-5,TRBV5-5,CASSFTLGQPQHF
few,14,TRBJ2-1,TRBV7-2,CASSLDGVSDEQFF
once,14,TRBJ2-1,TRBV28,CASSLAGDHNEQFF
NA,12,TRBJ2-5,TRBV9,CASSVVPETQYF
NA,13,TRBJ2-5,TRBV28,CASKAAVQETQYF
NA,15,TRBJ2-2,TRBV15,CATSRDPAGPRELFF
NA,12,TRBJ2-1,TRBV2,CASSTGGVEQFF
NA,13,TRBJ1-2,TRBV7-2,CASSLAAVTGYTF
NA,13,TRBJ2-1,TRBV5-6,CASRIGASNEQFF
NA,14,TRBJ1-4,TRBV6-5,CASSYTGDNEKLFF
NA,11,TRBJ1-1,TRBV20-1,CSAQSDREAFF
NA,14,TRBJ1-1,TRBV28,CASRQGQLNTEAFF
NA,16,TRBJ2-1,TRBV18,CASSPLMAGAYNEQFF
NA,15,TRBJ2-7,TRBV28,CASSNRGKWDYEQYF
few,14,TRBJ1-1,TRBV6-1,CASSEGHTGSKAFF
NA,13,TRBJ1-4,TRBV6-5,CASSYFSNEKLFF
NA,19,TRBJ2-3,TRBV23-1,CASSPAGQGRTTGTDTQYF
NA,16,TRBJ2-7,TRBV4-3,CASSPPSAGSSYEQYF
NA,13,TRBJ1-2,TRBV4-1,CASSQAGPYGYTF
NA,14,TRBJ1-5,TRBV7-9,CASSLGQVNQPQHF
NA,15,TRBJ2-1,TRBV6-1,CASRAGTSIINEQFF
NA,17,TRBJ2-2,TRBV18,CASSPPKSGLNTGELFF
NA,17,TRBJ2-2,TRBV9,CASSATSGRTGTGELFF
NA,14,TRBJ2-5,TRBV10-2,CASSERGRQETQYF
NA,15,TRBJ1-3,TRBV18,CASSHSGSSGNTIYF
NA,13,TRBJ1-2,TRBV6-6,CASSYGRNYGYTF
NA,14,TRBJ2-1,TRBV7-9,CASSRGGSYNEQFF
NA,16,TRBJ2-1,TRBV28,CASSLGIAGGYNEQFF
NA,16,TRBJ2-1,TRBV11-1,CASSLYGLAGGNEQFF